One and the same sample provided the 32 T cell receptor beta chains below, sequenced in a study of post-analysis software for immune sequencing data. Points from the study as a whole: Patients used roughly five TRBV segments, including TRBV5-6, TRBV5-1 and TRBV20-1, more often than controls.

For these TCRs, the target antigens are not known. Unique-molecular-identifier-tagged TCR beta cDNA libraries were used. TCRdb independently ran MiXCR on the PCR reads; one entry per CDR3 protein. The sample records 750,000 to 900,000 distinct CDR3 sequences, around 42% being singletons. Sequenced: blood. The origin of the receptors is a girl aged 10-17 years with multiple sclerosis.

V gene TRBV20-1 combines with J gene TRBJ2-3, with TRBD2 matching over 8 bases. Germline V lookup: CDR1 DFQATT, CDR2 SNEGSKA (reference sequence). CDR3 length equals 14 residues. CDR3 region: CSPSGLVGLDTQYF. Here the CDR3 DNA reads TGCAGCCCATCGGGACTAGTCGGATTGGATACGCAGTATTTT.

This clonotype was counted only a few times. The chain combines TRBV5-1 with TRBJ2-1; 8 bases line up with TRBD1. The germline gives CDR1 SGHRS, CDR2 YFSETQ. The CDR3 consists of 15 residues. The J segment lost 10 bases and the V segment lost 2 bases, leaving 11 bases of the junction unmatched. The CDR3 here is CASSLGQGMIKEQFF. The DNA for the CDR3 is TGCGCCAGCAGCTTAGGACAGGGCATGATCAAGGAGCAGTTCTTC.

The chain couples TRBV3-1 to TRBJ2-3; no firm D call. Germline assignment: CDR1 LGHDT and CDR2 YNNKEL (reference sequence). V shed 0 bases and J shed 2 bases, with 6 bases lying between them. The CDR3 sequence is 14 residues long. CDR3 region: CASSQDAYTDTQYF. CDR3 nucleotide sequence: TGTGCCAGCAGCCAAGATGCCTACACAGATACGCAGTATTTT.

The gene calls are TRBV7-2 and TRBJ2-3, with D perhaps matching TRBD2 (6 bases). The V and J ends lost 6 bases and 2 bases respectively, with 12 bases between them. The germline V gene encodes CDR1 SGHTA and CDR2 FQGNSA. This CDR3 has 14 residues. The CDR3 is CASRRRAPTDTQYF. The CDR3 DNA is TGTGCCAGCAGACGGAGGGCTCCCACAGATACGCAGTATTTT.

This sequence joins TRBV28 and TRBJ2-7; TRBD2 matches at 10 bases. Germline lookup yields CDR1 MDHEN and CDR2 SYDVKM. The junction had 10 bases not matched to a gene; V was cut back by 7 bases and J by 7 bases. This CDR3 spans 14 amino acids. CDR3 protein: CASTLLAGSREQYF. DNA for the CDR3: TGTGCCAGCACCTTACTAGCGGGAAGTAGAGAGCAGTACTTC. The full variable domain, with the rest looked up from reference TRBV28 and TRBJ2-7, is DVKVTQSSRYLVKRTGEKVFLECVQDMDHENMFWYRQDPGLGLRLIYFSYDVKMKEKGDIPEGYSVSREKKERFSLILESASTNQTSMYLCASTLLAGSREQYFGPGTRLTVT.

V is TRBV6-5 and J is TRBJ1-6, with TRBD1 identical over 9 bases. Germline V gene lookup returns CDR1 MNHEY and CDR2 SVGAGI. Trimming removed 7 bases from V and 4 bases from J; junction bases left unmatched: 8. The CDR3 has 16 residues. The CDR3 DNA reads TGTGCCAGCAAACTCACAGGGGGCTTGTATAATTCACCCCTCCACTTT. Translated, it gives CASKLTGGLYNSPLHF.

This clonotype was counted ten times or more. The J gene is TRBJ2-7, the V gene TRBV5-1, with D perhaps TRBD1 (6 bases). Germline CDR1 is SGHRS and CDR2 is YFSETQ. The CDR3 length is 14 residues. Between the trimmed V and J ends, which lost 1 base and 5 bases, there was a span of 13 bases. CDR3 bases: TGCGCCAGCAGCTTGTGGGGGCGGGCGGACGAGCAGTACTTC. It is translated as CASSLWGRADEQYF.

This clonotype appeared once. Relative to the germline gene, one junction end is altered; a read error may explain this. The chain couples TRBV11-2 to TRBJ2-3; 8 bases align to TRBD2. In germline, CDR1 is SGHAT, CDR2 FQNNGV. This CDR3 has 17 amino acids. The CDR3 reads CASSLDRASGSRDTQYF. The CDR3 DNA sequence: TGTGCCAGCAGCTTAGATCGGGCCAGCGGGAGCAGAGATACGCAGTATTTT.

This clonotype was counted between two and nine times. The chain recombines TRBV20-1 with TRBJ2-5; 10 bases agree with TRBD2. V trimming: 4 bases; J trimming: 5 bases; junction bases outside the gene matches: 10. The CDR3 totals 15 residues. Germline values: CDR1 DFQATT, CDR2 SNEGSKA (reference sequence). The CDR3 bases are TGCAGTGCTACCCCTTACAGCGGGAGGGTGGAGACCCAGTACTTC. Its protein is CSATPYSGRVETQYF.

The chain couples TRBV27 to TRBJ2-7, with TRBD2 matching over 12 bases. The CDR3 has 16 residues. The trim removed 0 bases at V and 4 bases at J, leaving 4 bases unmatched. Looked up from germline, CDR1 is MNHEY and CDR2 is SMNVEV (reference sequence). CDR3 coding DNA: TGTGCCAGCAGTTTATCGACTAGCGGGAGCTGGTACGAGCAGTACTTC. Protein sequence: CASSLSTSGSWYEQYF.

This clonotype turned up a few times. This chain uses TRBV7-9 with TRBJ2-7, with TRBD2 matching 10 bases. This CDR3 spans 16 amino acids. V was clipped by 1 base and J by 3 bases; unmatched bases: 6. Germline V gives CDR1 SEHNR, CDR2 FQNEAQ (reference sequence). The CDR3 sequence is CASSLGVAGGLYEQYF. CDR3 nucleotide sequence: TGTGCCAGCAGCTTAGGGGTAGCGGGAGGTCTCTACGAGCAGTACTTC.

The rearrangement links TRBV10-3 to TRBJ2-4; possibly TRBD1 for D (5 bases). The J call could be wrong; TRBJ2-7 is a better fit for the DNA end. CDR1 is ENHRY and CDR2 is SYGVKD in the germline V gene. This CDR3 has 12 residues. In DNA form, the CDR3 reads TGTGTTAAACCCGGACAAACCTACGAGCAGTACTTC. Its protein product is CVKPGQTYEQYF.

The chain's CDR3 is CASSWGTGGGGYTF. The CDR3 bases are TGTGCCAGCAGCTGGGGGACAGGGGGCGGTGGCTACACCTTC. The genes are TRBV5-6 and TRBJ1-2; 12 nucleotides match TRBD1. J gave up 7 bases and V 3 bases, and 4 bases lay outside the gene matches. The CDR3 contains 14 residues. The germline V gene has CDR1 SGHDT and CDR2 YYEEEE.

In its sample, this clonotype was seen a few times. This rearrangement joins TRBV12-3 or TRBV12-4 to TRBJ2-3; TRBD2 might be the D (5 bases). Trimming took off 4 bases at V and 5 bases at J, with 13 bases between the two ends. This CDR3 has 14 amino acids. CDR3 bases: TGTGCCAGCAGTTCCGCATTCGGGGTAGATACGCAGTATTTT. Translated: CASSSAFGVDTQYF.

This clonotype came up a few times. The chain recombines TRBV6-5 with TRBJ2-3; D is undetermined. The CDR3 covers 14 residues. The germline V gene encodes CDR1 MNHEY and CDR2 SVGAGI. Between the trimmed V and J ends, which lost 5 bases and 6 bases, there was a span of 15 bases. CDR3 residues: CASSTPGNSDTQYF. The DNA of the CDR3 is TGTGCCAGCAGTACCCCGGGCAATTCGGATACGCAGTATTTT.

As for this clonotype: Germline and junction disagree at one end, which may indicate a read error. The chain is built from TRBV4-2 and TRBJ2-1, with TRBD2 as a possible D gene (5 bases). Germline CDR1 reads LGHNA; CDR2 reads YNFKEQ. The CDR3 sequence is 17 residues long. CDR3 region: CASSQSGRSLSYNERFF. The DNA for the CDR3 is TGTGCCAGCAGCCAAAGCGGCAGGAGCCTCTCCTACAATGAGCGGTTCTTC.

This CDR3 reads CASSPPNKNTGELFF. CDR3 in DNA: TGTGCCAGCAGTCCCCCTAACAAGAACACCGGGGAGCTGTTTTTT. This sequence joins TRBV12-3 or TRBV12-4 and TRBJ2-2; D is unresolved. This CDR3 spans 15 amino acids. V lost 5 bases, J lost 1 base, and 11 bases lay in between.

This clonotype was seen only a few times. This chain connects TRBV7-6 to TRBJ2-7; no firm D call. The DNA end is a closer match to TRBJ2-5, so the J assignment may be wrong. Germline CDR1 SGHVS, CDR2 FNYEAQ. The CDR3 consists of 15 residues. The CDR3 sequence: CASSLGHLGEETQYF. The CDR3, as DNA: TGTGCCAGCAGCTTAGGGCATTTGGGTGAGGAGACCCAGTACTTC.

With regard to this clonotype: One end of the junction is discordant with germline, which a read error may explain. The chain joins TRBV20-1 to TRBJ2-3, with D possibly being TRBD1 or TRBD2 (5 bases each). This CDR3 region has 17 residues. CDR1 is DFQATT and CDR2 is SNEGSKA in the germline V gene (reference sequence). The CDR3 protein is CSASRSESGASIDTQYF. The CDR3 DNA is TGCAGTGCTAGTCGGTCCGAGTCCGGGGCTAGCATAGATACGCAGTATTTT.

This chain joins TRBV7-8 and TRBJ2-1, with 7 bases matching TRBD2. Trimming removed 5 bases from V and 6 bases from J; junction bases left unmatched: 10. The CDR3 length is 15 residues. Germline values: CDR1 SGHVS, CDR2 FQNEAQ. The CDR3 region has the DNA TGTGCCAGCAGCCAGCCGGGAGGTCGGGGCAATGAGCAGTTCTTC. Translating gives CASSQPGGRGNEQFF.

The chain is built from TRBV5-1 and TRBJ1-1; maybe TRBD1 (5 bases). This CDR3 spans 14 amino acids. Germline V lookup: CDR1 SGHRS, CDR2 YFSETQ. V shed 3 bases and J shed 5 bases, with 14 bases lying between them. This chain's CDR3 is CASSSLGEGTEAFF. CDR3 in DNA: TGCGCCAGCAGCTCCTTGGGTGAGGGGACTGAAGCTTTCTTT.

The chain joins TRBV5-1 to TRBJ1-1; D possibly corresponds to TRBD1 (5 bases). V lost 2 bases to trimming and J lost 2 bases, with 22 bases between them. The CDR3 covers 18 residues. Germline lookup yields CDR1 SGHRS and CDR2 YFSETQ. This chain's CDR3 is CASSLLPEGRGPNTEAFF. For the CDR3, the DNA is TGCGCCAGCAGCTTATTGCCAGAGGGAAGGGGACCCAACACTGAAGCTTTCTTT.

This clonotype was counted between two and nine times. In nucleotides, the CDR3 is TGTGCCAGCAGCTTAGGGACAGGGGGCTACCAAAACATTCAGTACTTC. Translated: CASSLGTGGYQNIQYF. The rearrangement joins TRBV7-2 to TRBJ2-4, with 11 bases matching TRBD1. CDR3 length: 16 amino acids. Germline V gene data show CDR1 as SGHTA and CDR2 as FQGNSA. V was pared by 1 base and J by 5 bases, with 4 bases of the junction left unmatched.

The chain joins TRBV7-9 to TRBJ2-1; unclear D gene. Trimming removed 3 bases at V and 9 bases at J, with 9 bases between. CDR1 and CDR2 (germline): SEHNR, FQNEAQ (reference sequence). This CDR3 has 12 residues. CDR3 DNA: TGTGCCAGCAGCTTTCAGAGGCCTGAGCAGTTCTTC. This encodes CASSFQRPEQFF. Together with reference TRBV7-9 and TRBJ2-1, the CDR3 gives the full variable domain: DTGVSQNPRHKITKRGQNVTFRCDPISEHNRLYWYRQTLGQGPEFLTYFQNEAQLEKSRLLSDRFSAERPKGSFSTLEIQRTEQGDSAMYLCASSFQRPEQFFGPGTRLTVL.

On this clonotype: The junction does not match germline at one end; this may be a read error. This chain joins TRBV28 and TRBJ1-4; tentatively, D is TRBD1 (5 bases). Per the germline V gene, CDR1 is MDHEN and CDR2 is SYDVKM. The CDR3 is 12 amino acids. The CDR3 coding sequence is TGTGCCAGCCTGGAGGGGAATGAAAAACGGTTTTTT. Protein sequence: CASLEGNEKRFF.

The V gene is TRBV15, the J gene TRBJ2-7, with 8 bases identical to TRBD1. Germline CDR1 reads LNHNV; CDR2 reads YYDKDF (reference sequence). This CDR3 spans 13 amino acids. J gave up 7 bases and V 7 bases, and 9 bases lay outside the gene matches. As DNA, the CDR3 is TGTGCCACCACAGGGGGCGCGTACAATGAGCAGTACTTC. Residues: CATTGGAYNEQYF.

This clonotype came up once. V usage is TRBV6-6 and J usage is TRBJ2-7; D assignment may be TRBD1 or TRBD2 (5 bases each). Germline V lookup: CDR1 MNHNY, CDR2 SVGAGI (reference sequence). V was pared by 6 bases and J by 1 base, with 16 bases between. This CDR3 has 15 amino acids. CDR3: CASRHNSGGSYEQYF. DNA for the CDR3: TGTGCCAGCAGGCACAATTCTGGGGGTTCCTACGAGCAGTACTTC.

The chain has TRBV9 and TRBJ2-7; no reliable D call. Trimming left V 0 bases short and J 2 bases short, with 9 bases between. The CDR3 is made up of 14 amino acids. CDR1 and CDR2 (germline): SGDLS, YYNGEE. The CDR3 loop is CASSVGRQPYEQYF. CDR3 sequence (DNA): TGTGCCAGCAGCGTAGGTAGGCAGCCCTACGAGCAGTACTTC.

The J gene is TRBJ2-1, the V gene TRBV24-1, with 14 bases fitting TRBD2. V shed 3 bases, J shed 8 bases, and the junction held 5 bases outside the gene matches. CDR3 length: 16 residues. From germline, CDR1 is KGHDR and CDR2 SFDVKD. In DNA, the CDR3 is TGTGCCACCAGTGATCCGGGGACTAGCGGGAGTTATGAGCAGTTCTTC. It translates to CATSDPGTSGSYEQFF.

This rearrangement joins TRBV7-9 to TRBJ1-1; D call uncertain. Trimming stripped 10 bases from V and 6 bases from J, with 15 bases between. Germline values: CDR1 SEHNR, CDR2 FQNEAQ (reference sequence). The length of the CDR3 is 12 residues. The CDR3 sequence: CATTTVFSEAFF. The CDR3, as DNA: TGTGCCACGACGACCGTCTTCTCTGAAGCTTTCTTT.

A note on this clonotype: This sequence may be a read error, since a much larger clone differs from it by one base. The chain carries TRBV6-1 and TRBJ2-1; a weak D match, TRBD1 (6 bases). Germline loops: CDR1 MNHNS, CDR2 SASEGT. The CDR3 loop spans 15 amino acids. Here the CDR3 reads CASSEDPGVYNERFF. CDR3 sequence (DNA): TGTGCCAGCAGTGAAGATCCAGGGGTCTACAATGAGCGGTTCTTC.

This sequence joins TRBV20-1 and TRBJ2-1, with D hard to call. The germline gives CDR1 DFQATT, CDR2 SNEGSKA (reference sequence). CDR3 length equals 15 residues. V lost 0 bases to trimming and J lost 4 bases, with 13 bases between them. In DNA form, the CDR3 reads TGCAGTGCTAGAGATCTCAACTCGAGATACAATGAGCAGTTCTTC. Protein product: CSARDLNSRYNEQFF.